These 3 T cell receptor beta chains originate from one sample sequenced in a study of Ad26.COV2.S vaccination and SARS-CoV-2 variants. Data came from immunoSEQ multiplex PCR; TCRdb stores just in-frame clones and leaves some out. The sample carries roughly 680,000 clones, roughly 90% recorded once. The treatment denotes: around 19 received Ad26.COV2.S at low or high dose, single or two shots; 5 received placebo; per-sample allocation not given. At day 63 after the first vaccine or placebo injection, samples were drawn. The sample consisted of peripheral blood, taken in a trial of Ad26.COV2.S vaccine versus placebo. All receptors come from a person between 18 and 60 years old who received the Ad26.COV2.S COVID-19 vaccine or a placebo.

The chain employs TRBV27 and TRBJ1-6; 9 nucleotides agree with TRBD1. V gave up 5 bases and J gave up 8 bases; unmatched junction bases: 10. From germline, CDR1 is MNHEY and CDR2 SMNVEV (reference sequence). This CDR3 region has 16 residues. CDR3 sequence: CASSPPSGTGYSPLHF. CDR3 DNA: TGTGCCAGCAGTCCCCCCTCCGGGACAGGGTATTCACCCCTCCACTTT.

The chain joins TRBV6-6 to TRBJ1-5, with TRBD1 matching over 9 bases. Germline assignment: CDR1 MNHNY and CDR2 SVGAGI (reference sequence). The junction had 8 bases not matched to a gene; V was cut back by 8 bases and J by 3 bases. This CDR3 is 15 amino acids long. The CDR3 sequence is CASRAGTGNNQPQHF. CDR3 sequence (DNA): TGTGCCAGCCGAGCCGGGACAGGGAACAATCAGCCCCAGCATTTT.

The J gene is TRBJ1-5, the V gene TRBV19, with a possible D match to TRBD1 (6 bases). From germline, CDR1 is LNHDA and CDR2 SQIVND (reference sequence). The CDR3 consists of 15 residues. V was trimmed by 6 bases and J by 6 bases, leaving 18 bases between them. The CDR3 protein is CASRPLDSVIQPQHF. DNA of the CDR3: TGTGCCAGTAGACCACTGGACAGCGTTATTCAGCCCCAGCATTTT.